These T cell receptor beta chains were read from a single sample in a study of cytomegalovirus exposure and HLA in healthy donors. Produced via immunoSEQ multiplex PCR; TCRdb's table is partial and in-frame only. This table holds under 150,000 clones, over 75% found once. Sequencing was carried out using PBMCs. Receptors originate from a man aged 30 to 39 in good health and CMV-seronegative. Each CDR3 is given with its conserved first and last residue. D genes are given only for firm matches. A clone size is listed for some rows: how often the clone was seen (once, few, many), or a class if it is expanded.

TRBJ1-2	TRBV2	-	-	CASRGGSSYGYTF	TGTGCCAGCAGGGGGGGGTCCTCCTATGGCTACACCTTC
TRBJ1-1	TRBV10-1	-	-	CASSESPGPGSEAFF	TGCGCCAGCAGTGAGTCACCAGGCCCCGGATCTGAAGCTTTCTTT
TRBJ2-7	TRBV6-4	TRBD2	-	CASIGVAGGVYEQYF	TGTGCCAGCATCGGGGTGGCGGGAGGGGTCTACGAGCAGTACTTC
TRBJ1-5	TRBV19	TRBD1	-	CASFPRGQSNQPQHF	TGTGCCAGTTTCCCTAGGGGACAGAGCAATCAGCCCCAGCATTTT
TRBJ2-1	TRBV28	-	-	CASSFSPDAGRNEQFF	TGTGCCAGCAGTTTCAGTCCGGACGCTGGGAGAAATGAGCAGTTCTTC
TRBJ1-2	TRBV5-1	-	-	CASSLNGGYTF	TGCGCCAGCAGCTTGAACGGTGGCTACACCTTC
TRBJ1-6	TRBV5-6	-	-	CASSLGAGYYNSPLHF	TGTGCCAGCAGCTTGGGGGCAGGTTATTATAATTCACCCCTCCACTTT
TRBJ2-1	TRBV5-1	TRBD1	once	CASSEGQGLRGNEQFF	TGCGCCAGCAGCGAGGGACAGGGTTTAAGGGGCAATGAGCAGTTCTTC
TRBJ1-1	TRBV4-1	-	few	CASSQEWGQGRAFF	TGCGCCAGCAGCCAAGAGTGGGGGCAAGGTCGGGCTTTCTTT
TRBJ2-7	TRBV29-1	TRBD2	once	CSVGQSGMGTYEQYF	TGCAGCGTTGGACAGAGCGGGATGGGCACCTACGAGCAGTACTTC
TRBJ2-7	TRBV6-5	-	-	CASSYSRAVSEQYF	TGTGCCAGCAGTTACTCGAGGGCGGTGTCAGAGCAGTACTTC
TRBJ1-4	TRBV13	-	-	CASSFRSFRGEKLFF	TGTGCCAGCAGCTTCCGGTCCTTTAGAGGTGAAAAACTGTTTTTT
TRBJ2-7	TRBV10-3	TRBD1	few	CAISEGGQTYEQYF	TGTGCCATCAGTGAGGGGGGACAGACCTACGAGCAGTACTTC
TRBJ2-7	TRBV7-9	-	-	CASSPADRFSYEQYF	TGTGCCAGCAGCCCGGCGGACAGATTCTCCTACGAGCAGTACTTC
TRBJ1-1	TRBV6-1	-	-	CASKIDTPNTEAFF	TGTGCCAGCAAGATAGACACCCCGAACACTGAAGCTTTCTTT
TRBJ2-2	TRBV4-1	-	-	CASSQASIVRLGSTGELFF	TGCGCCAGCAGCCAAGCCTCAATAGTCCGTCTAGGTAGCACCGGGGAGCTGTTTTTT
TRBJ1-1	TRBV6-5	-	medium-sized	CASSYLQSNTEAFF	TGTGCCAGCAGTTACCTACAGTCGAACACTGAAGCTTTCTTT
TRBJ2-1	TRBV7-2	-	-	CASSRGGSYNEQFF	TGTGCCAGCAGTAGGGGTGGCTCCTACAATGAGCAGTTCTTC
TRBJ2-7	TRBV18	TRBD1	-	CASSLAGGYEQYF	TGTGCCAGCTCACTCGCAGGGGGATACGAGCAGTACTTC
TRBJ2-5	TRBV29-1	-	-	CSVGATGETQYF	TGCAGCGTTGGCGCCACGGGGGAGACCCAGTACTTC
TRBJ2-3	TRBV6-4	TRBD2	-	CASSDLPSGSSLGTQYF	TGTGCCAGCAGTGACCTCCCTAGCGGGAGTTCGCTTGGTACGCAGTATTTT
TRBJ1-5	TRBV4-1	-	few	CASSQGTVSNQPQHF	TGCGCCAGCAGCCAAGGGACAGTAAGCAATCAGCCCCAGCATTTT
TRBJ1-4	TRBV6-1	-	-	CASRIYRTTNEKLFF	TGTGCCAGCAGAATCTACAGAACAACTAATGAAAAACTGTTTTTT
TRBJ2-1	TRBV5-4	-	-	CASSLYNEQFF	TGTGCCAGCAGCCTTTACAATGAGCAGTTCTTC
TRBJ2-7	TRBV27	TRBD1	-	CASSLRYRGYEQYF	TGTGCCAGCAGTTTAAGGTACAGGGGCTACGAGCAGTACTTC
TRBJ1-1	TRBV6-5	-	-	CASIHNMNTEAFF	TGTGCCAGCATCCACAACATGAACACTGAAGCTTTCTTT
TRBJ2-7	TRBV6-5	TRBD1	-	CASSYSQGAYEQYF	TGTGCCAGCAGTTACTCACAGGGGGCCTACGAGCAGTACTTC
TRBJ2-2	TRBV27	TRBD2	few	CASSLSRSSGNTGELFF	TGTGCCAGCAGTTTAAGCAGGTCTAGCGGTAACACCGGGGAGCTGTTTTTT
TRBJ2-2	TRBV6-1	-	-	CASRPGSVDTGELFF	TGTGCCAGCAGGCCGGGATCGGTTGACACCGGGGAGCTGTTTTTT
TRBJ2-1	TRBV5-1	-	-	CASSLLGREYSEQFF	TGCGCCAGCAGCTTGCTCGGCAGGGAATATAGTGAGCAGTTCTTC
TRBJ2-1	TRBV5-6	-	-	CASSLGSGTISNEQFF	TGTGCCAGCAGCTTGGGGTCGGGGACAATAAGCAATGAGCAGTTCTTC
TRBJ2-6	TRBV2	-	once	CASSQIKRSGANVLTF	TGTGCCAGCAGTCAGATAAAGCGCTCTGGGGCCAACGTCCTGACTTTC
TRBJ2-5	TRBV5-4	-	-	CASSLSVGGRQYQETQYF	TGTGCCAGCAGCTTGAGTGTGGGGGGGCGCCAGTACCAAGAGACCCAGTACTTC
TRBJ1-1	TRBV5-4	-	-	CASSWGQTEAFF	TGTGCCAGCAGCTGGGGGCAGACAGAAGCTTTCTTT
TRBJ2-3	TRBV11-2	TRBD2	-	CASRYLAGSHRGTDTQYF	TGTGCCAGCAGATATCTAGCGGGTTCTCATCGGGGCACAGATACGCAGTATTTT
TRBJ1-4	TRBV2	TRBD1	-	CASSWTGLANEKLFF	TGTGCCAGCAGTTGGACAGGCCTTGCTAATGAAAAACTGTTTTTT
TRBJ1-1	TRBV2	-	-	CASSEVAGNTEAFF	TGTGCCAGCAGTGAGGTGGCGGGGAACACTGAAGCTTTCTTT
TRBJ2-1	TRBV28	TRBD2	-	CASSSGLAEQFF	TGTGCCAGCAGCTCTGGACTAGCCGAGCAGTTCTTC
TRBJ1-1	TRBV7-6	-	few	CASSSLGGQNTEAFF	TGTGCCAGCAGCTCCCTCGGAGGGCAGAACACTGAAGCTTTCTTT
TRBJ1-1	TRBV25-1	TRBD1	-	CASSLPGQVNTEAFF	TGTGCCAGCAGTCTACCGGGACAGGTGAACACTGAAGCTTTCTTT
TRBJ2-7	TRBV2	TRBD2	-	CASRMGRAGGHYEQYF	TGTGCCAGCAGGATGGGGAGGGCGGGAGGCCACTACGAGCAGTACTTC
TRBJ1-1	TRBV7-9	-	once	CASSLETEEAFF	TGTGCCAGCAGCTTAGAAACAGAGGAAGCTTTCTTT
TRBJ2-7	TRBV27	TRBD1	-	CASSHRDRVSYEQYF	TGTGCCAGCAGTCACCGGGACAGGGTCTCCTACGAGCAGTACTTC